The 12 T cell receptor beta chains reported below all come from one sample, sequenced in a study of cytomegalovirus exposure and HLA in healthy donors. The study ran its PCR with 60 Vbeta and 13 Jbeta primers. Method: immunoSEQ multiplex PCR; TCRdb's copy keeps in-frame clones and lacks some. The repertoire has some 160,000 clones, 80% of them found once; the top ten carry around 5.7%. Source material: PBMCs. The receptors were gathered from a man aged 35 to 55 in good health and CMV-seronegative.

The chain joins TRBV6-6 to TRBJ2-1, with 9 bases aligning to TRBD2. Germline lookup yields CDR1 MNHNY and CDR2 SVGAGI (reference sequence). The junction had 7 bases not matched to a gene; V was cut back by 6 bases and J by 4 bases. The CDR3 consists of 15 residues. CDR3 DNA: TGTGCCAGCAGACCTAGCGGGACCCAGTACAATGAGCAGTTCTTC. Its translation is CASRPSGTQYNEQFF.

The chain links TRBV7-2 to TRBJ2-2; no firm D call. The CDR3 is 11 residues long. Looked up from germline, CDR1 is SGHTA and CDR2 is FQGNSA. V was pared by 6 bases and J by 5 bases, with 4 bases between. The CDR3 here is CASSSTGELFF. The CDR3 DNA reads TGTGCCAGCAGTTCTACCGGGGAGCTGTTTTTT.

The table lists this clone with a few counts. The rearrangement joins TRBV5-1 to TRBJ2-5; the D gene is possibly TRBD2 (6 bases). From germline, CDR1 is SGHRS and CDR2 YFSETQ. The V gene lost 5 bases and the J gene lost 3 bases, with 11 bases spanning the gap. CDR3 length: 13 residues. Here the CDR3 reads CASRPGSEETQYF. DNA for the CDR3: TGCGCCAGCAGGCCCGGGAGCGAAGAGACCCAGTACTTC.

This chain joins TRBV5-1 and TRBJ2-7; TRBD1 aligns across 9 bases. CDR3 length equals 14 residues. Trimming took 5 bases from V and 4 from J; bases not matched to a gene: 7. CDR1 SGHRS and CDR2 YFSETQ come from the germline V gene. As DNA, the CDR3 is TGCGCCAGCAGAACCGGGACAGGGCCGTACGAGCAGTACTTC. This encodes CASRTGTGPYEQYF.

In this sample, this clone turned up once. The V call is TRBV7-2, the J call TRBJ1-1, with 8 bases fitting TRBD1. V lost 5 bases and J lost 6; bases outside the gene matches: 5. Germline V gene lookup returns CDR1 SGHTA and CDR2 FQGNSA. This CDR3 has 13 amino acids. CDR3 in amino acids: CASSLYRGAEAFF. DNA for the CDR3: TGTGCCAGCAGCCTATACAGGGGGGCTGAAGCTTTCTTT.

The chain is built from TRBV27 and TRBJ2-5, with TRBD1 identical over 8 bases. The CDR3 length is 14 residues. Germline assignment: CDR1 MNHEY and CDR2 SMNVEV (reference sequence). V lost 4 bases and J lost 4; bases outside the gene matches: 5. The CDR3 region has the DNA TGTGCCAGCAGTTCCTTGGACAGGGTAGAGACCCAGTACTTC. It yields the protein CASSSLDRVETQYF.

The chain combines TRBV7-2 with TRBJ2-7; the D gene is possibly TRBD2 (6 bases). This CDR3 comprises 17 residues. The germline V gene encodes CDR1 SGHTA and CDR2 FQGNSA. The V gene lost 1 base and the J gene lost 2 bases, with 18 bases spanning the gap. DNA of the CDR3: TGTGCCAGCAGCTTAGTGTCGGTAGGGCGGGGCCCCTACGAGCAGTACTTC. Translated: CASSLVSVGRGPYEQYF. Full variable domain (outside the CDR3, taken from reference TRBV7-2 and TRBJ2-7): GAGVSQSPSNKVTEKGKDVELRCDPISGHTALYWYRQSLGQGLEFLIYFQGNSAPDKSGLPSDRFSAERTGGSVSTLTIQRTQQEDSAVYLCASSLVSVGRGPYEQYFGPGTRLTVT.

The rearrangement joins TRBV15 to TRBJ2-5; tentatively, D is TRBD2 (6 bases). The V gene's germline CDR1 is LNHNV and CDR2 YYDKDF (reference sequence). V dropped 0 bases and J dropped 5 bases, with 10 bases sitting between them. The CDR3 loop spans 14 amino acids. The CDR3 nucleotides are TGTGCCACCAGCAGAGATCGGGCGGGGGAGACCCAGTACTTC. Amino acid sequence: CATSRDRAGETQYF.

V is TRBV29-1 and J is TRBJ2-3; D gene uncertain. Trimming took off 4 bases at V and 2 bases at J, with 4 bases between the two ends. Germline CDR1 and CDR2: SQVTM and ANQGSEA. The length of the CDR3 is 11 residues. CDR3 in amino acids: CSVGATDTQYF. CDR3 coding DNA: TGCAGCGTTGGAGCCACAGATACGCAGTATTTT.

This clone was seen a single time. The chain has TRBV5-1 and TRBJ2-7; D is possibly TRBD1 (6 bases). V lost 6 bases and J lost 0, with 13 bases in between. This CDR3 comprises 14 residues. CDR1 is SGHRS and CDR2 is YFSETQ in the germline V gene. DNA of the CDR3: TGCGCCAGCAAGGGGGATGAAGACTCCTACGAGCAGTACTTC. Its protein is CASKGDEDSYEQYF.

This clone was recorded only once. The rearrangement uses TRBV10-3 and TRBJ1-1; no definite D call. With 4 bases removed from V and 5 bases from J, the gap between germline ends came to 8 bases. The CDR3 length is 12 residues. Germline loops: CDR1 ENHRY, CDR2 SYGVKD. In DNA form, the CDR3 reads TGTGCCATCAGTGTCCGAGGGACTGAAGCTTTCTTT. Encoded protein: CAISVRGTEAFF.

This clone occurred a few times. V is TRBV9 and J is TRBJ1-5; D remains unclear. The CDR3 consists of 12 residues. Looked up from germline, CDR1 is SGDLS and CDR2 is YYNGEE. Deletions cut 4 bases from V and 3 bases from J, with 5 bases between. CDR3: CASSIYNQPQHF. CDR3 bases: TGTGCCAGCAGCATCTACAATCAGCCCCAGCATTTT.